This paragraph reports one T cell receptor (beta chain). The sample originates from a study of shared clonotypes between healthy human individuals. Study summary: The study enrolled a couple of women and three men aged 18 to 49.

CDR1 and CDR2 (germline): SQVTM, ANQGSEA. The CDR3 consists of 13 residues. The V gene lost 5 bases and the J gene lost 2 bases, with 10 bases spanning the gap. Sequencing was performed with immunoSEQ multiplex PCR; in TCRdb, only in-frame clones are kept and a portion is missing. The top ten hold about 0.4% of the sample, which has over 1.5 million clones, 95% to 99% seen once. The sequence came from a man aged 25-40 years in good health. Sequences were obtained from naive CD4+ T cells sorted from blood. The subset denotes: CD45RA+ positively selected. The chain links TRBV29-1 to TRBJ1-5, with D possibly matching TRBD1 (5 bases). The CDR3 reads CSVRPGRNQPQHF. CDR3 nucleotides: TGCAGCGTTCGGCCGGGGCGCAATCAGCCCCAGCATTTT.